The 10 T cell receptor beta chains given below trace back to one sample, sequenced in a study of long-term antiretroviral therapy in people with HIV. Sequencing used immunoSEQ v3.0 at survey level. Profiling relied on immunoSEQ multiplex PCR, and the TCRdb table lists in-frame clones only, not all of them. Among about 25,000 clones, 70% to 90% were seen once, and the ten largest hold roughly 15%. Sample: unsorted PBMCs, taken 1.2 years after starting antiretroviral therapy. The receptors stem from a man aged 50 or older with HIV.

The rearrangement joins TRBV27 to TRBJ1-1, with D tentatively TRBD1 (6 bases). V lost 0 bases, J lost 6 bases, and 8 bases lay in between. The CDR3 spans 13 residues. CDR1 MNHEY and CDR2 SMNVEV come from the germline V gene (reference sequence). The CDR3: CASSLSRGAEAFF. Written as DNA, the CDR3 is TGTGCCAGCAGTTTATCAAGGGGGGCTGAAGCTTTCTTT.

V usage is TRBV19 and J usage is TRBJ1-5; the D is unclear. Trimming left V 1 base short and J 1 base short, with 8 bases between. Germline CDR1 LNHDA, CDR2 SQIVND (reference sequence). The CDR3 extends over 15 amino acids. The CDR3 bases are TGTGCCAGTAGTATAGGTCAGAGAAGCAATCAGCCCCAGCATTTT. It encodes CASSIGQRSNQPQHF.

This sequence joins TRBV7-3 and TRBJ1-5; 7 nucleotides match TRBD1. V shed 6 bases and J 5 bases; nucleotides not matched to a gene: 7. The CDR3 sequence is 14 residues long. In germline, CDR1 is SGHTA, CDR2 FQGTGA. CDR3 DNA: TGTGCCAGCAGGAGACCAGGGGGTGATCAGCCCCAGCATTTT. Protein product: CASRRPGGDQPQHF.

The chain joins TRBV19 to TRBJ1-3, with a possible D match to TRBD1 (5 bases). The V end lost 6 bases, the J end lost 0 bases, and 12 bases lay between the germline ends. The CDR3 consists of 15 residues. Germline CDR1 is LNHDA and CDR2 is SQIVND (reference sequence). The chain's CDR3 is CASRLRAYSGNTIYF. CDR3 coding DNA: TGTGCCAGTAGACTCAGGGCCTACTCTGGAAACACCATATATTTT.

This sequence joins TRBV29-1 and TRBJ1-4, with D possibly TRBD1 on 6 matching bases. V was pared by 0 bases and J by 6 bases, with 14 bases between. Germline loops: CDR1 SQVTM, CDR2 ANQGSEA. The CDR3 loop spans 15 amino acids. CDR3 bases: TGCAGCGTTGAAGACCCAGGGGAGGGTTATGAAAAACTGTTTTTT. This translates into CSVEDPGEGYEKLFF.

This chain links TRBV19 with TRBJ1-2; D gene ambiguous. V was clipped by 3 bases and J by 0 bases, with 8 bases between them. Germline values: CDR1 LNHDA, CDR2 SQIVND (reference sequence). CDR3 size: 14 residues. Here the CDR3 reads CASSMVPSNYGYTF. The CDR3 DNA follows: TGTGCCAGTAGTATGGTCCCCTCTAACTATGGCTACACCTTC.

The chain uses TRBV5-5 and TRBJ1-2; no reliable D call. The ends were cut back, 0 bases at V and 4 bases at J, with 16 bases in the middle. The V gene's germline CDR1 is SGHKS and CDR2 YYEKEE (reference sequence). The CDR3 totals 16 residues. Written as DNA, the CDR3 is TGTGCCAGCAGCTTGGGGCCCACGGCAGCGGCCTATGGCTACACCTTC. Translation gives CASSLGPTAAAYGYTF.

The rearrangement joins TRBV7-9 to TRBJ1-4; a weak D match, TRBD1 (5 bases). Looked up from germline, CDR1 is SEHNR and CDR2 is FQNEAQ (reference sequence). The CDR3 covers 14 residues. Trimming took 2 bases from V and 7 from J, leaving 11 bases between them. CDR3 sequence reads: CASSLRGSAEKLFF. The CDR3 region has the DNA TGTGCCAGCAGCTTAAGGGGCTCTGCTGAAAAACTGTTTTTT.

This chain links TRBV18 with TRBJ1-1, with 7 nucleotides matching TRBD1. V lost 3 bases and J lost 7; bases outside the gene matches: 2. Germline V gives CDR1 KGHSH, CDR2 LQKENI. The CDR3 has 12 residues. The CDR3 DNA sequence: TGTGCCAGCTCACCGAACAGGGGTGAAGCTTTCTTT. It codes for CASSPNRGEAFF.

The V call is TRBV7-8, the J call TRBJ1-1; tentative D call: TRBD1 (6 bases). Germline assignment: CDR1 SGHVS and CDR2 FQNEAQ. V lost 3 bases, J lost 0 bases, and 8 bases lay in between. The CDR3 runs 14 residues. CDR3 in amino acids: CASSFGQLNTEAFF. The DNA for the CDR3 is TGTGCCAGCAGCTTCGGACAGTTGAACACTGAAGCTTTCTTT. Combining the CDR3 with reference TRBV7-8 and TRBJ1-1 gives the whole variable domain GAGVSQSPRYKVAKRGQDVALRCDPISGHVSLFWYQQALGQGPEFLTYFQNEAQLDKSGLPSDRFFAERPEGSVSTLKIQRTQQEDSAVYLCASSFGQLNTEAFFGQGTRLTVV.